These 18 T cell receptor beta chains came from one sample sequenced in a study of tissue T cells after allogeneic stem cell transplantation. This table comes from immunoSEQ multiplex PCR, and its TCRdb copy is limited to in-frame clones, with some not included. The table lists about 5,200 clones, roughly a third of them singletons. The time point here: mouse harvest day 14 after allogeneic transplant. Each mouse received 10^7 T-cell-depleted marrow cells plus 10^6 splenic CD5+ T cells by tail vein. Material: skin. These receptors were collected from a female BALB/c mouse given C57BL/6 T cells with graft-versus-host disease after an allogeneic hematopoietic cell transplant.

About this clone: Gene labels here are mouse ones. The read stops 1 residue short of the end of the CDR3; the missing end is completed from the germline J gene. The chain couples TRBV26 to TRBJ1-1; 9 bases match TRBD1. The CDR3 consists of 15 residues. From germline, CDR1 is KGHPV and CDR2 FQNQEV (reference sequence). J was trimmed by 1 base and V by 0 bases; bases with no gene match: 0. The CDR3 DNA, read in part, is TGTGCCAGCAGTCTGTCGGGACAGGGGAACACAGAAGTCTTC. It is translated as CASSLSGQGNTEVF. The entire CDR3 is CASSLSGQGNTEVFF.

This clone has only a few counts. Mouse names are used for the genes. The CDR3 spells CASSSDRNTEVFF. Partial CDR3 DNA: TGTGCCAGCAGCTCTGACAGAAACACAGAAGTCTTC. The chain combines TRBV4 with TRBJ1-1; D perhaps matches TRBD1 (5 bases). The read terminates 1 residue before the CDR3 end, so the remaining end is supplied by the germline J gene. Trimming took off 4 bases at V and 1 base at J, with 7 bases between the two ends. There are 13 residues in the CDR3. The V gene's germline CDR1 is LGHDT and CDR2 YNNKQL (reference sequence).

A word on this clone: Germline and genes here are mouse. The CDR3 DNA, read in part, is TGTGCCAGCAGCCCCCGACTGGGGCCTTATGAACAGTAC. This sequence encodes CASSPRLGPYEQY. The CDR3 in its entirety is CASSPRLGPYEQYF. The chain links TRBV4 to TRBJ2-7, with 8 bases lining up with TRBD2. The read is 1 residue too short to cover the CDR3 end, so that end is filled in from the germline J gene. CDR1 and CDR2 (germline): LGHDT, YNNKQL (reference sequence). V lost 5 bases to trimming and J lost 4 bases; unmatched junction nucleotides: 7. This CDR3 has 14 residues.

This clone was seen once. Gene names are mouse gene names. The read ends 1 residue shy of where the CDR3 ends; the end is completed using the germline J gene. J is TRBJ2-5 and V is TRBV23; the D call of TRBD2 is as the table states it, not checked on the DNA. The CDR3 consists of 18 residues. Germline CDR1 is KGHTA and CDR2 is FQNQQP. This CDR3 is CSSSQSWWGGADQDTQYF. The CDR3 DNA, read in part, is TGCTCCAGCAGTCAATCTTGGTGGGGGGGCGCGGACCAAGACACCCAGTAC.

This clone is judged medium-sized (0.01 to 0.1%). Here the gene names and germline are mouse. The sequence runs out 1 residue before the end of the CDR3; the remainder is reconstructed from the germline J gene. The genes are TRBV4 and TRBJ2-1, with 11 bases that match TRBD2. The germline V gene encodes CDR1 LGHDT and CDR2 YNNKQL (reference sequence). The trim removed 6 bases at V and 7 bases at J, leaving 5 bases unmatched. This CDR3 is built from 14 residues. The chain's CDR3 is CASRVLGGRAEQFF. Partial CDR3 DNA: TGTGCCAGCAGAGTACTGGGGGGGCGAGCTGAGCAGTTC.

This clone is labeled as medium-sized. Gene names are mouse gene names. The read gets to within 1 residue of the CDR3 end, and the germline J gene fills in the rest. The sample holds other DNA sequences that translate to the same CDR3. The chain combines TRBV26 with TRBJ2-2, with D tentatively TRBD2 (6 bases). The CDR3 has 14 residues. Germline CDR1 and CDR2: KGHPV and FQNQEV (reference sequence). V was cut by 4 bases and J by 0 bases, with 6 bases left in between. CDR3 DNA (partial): TGTGCCAGCAGTCGGACTGCAAACACCGGGCAGCTCTAC. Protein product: CASSRTANTGQLY. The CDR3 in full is CASSRTANTGQLYF.

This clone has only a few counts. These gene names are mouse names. The DNA read from the CDR3 is TGTGCCAGCAGTGATGCAGACGGGAACACCTTGTAC. Translating gives CASSDADGNTLY. The entire CDR3 protein reads CASSDADGNTLYF. J is TRBJ2-4 and V is TRBV13-3; no clear D gene. Read sequence stops 1 residue before the CDR3 end, and the germline J gene provides the missing end. The CDR3 runs 13 residues. Germline loops: CDR1 NNHDY, CDR2 SYVADS. Trimming stripped 0 bases from V and 6 bases from J, with 8 bases between.

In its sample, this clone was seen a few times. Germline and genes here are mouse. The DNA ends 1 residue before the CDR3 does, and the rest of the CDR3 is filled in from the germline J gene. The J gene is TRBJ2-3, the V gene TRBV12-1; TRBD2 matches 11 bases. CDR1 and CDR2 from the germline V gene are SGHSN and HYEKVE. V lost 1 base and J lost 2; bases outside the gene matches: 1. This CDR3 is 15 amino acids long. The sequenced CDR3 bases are TGTGCCAGCTCTCTGGACTGGGGGGTTGCAGAAACGCTGTAT. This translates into CASSLDWGVAETLY. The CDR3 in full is CASSLDWGVAETLYF. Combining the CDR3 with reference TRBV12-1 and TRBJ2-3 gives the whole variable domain DSGVVQSPRHIIKEKGGRSVLTCIPISGHSNVVWYQQTLGKELKFLIQHYEKVERDKGFLPSRFSVQQFDDYHSEMNMSALELEDSAMYFCASSLDWGVAETLYFGSGTRLTVL.

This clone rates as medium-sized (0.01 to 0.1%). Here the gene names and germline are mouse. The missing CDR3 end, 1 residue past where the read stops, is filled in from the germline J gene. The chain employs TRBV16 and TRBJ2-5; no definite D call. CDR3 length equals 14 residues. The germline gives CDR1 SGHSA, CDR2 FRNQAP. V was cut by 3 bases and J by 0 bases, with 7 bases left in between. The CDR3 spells CASSFGSNQDTQYF. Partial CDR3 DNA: TGTGCAAGCAGCTTTGGCAGTAACCAAGACACCCAGTAC.

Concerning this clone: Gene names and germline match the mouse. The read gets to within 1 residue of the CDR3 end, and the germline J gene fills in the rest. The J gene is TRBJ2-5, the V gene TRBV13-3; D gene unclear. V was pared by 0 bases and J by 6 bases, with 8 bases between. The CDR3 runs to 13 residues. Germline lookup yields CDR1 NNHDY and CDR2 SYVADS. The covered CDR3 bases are TGTGCCAGCAGTGATGAGGGTGGGGACACCCAGTAC. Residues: CASSDEGGDTQY. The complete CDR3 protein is CASSDEGGDTQYF. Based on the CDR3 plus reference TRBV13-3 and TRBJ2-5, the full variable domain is EAAVTQSPRSKVAVTGGKVTLSCHQTNNHDYMYWYRQDTGHGLRLIHYSYVADSTEKGDIPDGYKASRPSQENFSLILELASLSQTAVYFCASSDEGGDTQYFGPGTRLLVL.

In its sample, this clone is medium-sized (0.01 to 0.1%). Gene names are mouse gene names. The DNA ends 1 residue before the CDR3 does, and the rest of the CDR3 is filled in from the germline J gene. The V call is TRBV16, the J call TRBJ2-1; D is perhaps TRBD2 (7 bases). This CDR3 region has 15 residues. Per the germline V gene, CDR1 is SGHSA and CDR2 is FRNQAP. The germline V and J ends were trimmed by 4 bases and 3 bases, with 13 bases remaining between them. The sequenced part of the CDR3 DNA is TGTGCAAGCAGCTACCCTGGGGGCCTCTATGCTGAGCAGTTC. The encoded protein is CASSYPGGLYAEQF. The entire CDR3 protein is CASSYPGGLYAEQFF.

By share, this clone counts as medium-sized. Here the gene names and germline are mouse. The chain's CDR3 is CASSPGQPYEQYF. The sequenced part of the CDR3 DNA is TGTGCCAGCAGTCCGGGACAGCCTTATGAACAGTAC. The chain combines TRBV26 with TRBJ2-7; 7 nucleotides line up with TRBD1. The CDR3 end lies 1 residue beyond the end of the read and is filled in from the germline J gene. The V gene end was trimmed by 4 bases and the J gene end by 4 bases; junction bases not matched to a gene: 4. The germline CDR1 and CDR2 sequences are KGHPV and FQNQEV (reference sequence). This CDR3 is built from 13 residues.

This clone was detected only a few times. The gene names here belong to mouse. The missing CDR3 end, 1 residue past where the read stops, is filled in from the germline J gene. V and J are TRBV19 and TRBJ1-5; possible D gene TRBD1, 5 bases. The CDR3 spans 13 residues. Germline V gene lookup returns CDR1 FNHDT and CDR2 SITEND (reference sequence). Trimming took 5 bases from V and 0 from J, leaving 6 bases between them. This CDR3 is CASRDTNNQAPLF. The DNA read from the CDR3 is TGTGCCAGCAGGGACACTAACAACCAGGCTCCGCTT.

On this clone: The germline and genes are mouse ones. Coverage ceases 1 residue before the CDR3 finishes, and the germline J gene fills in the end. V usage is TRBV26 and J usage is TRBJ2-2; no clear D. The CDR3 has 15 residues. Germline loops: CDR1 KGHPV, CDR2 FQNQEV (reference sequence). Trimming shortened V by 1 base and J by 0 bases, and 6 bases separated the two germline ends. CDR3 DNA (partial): TGTGCCAGCAGTCTGTACAGAGCAAACACCGGGCAGCTCTAC. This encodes CASSLYRANTGQLY. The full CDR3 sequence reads CASSLYRANTGQLYF.

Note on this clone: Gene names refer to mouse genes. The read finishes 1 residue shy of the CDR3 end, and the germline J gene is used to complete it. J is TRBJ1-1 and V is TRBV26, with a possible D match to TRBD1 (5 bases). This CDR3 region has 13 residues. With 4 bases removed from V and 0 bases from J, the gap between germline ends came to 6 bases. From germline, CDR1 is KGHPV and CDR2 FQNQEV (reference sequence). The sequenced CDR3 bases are TGTGCCAGCAGTCCACAGGCAAACACAGAAGTCTTC. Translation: CASSPQANTEVF. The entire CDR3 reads CASSPQANTEVFF. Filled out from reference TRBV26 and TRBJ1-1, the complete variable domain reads NSKVIQTPRYLVKGQGQKAKMRCIPEKGHPVVFWYQQNKNNEFKFLINFQNQEVLQQIDMTEKRFSAECPSNSPCSLEIQSSEAGDSALYLCASSPQANTEVFFGKGTRLTVV.

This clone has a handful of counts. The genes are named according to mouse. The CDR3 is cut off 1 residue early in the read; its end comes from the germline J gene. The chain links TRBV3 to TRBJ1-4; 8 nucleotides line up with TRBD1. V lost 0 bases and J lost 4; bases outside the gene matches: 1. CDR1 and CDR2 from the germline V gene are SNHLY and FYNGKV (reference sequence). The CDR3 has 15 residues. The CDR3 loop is CASSLAGTGNERLFF. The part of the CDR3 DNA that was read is TGTGCCAGCAGCTTAGCCGGGACAGGCAACGAAAGATTATTT. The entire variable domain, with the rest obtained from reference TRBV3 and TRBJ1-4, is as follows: GPKVLQIPSHQIIDMGQMVTLNCDPVSNHLYFYWYKQILGQQMEFLVNFYNGKVMEKSKLFKDQFSVERPDGSYFTLKIQPTALEDSAVYFCASSLAGTGNERLFFGHGTKLSVL.

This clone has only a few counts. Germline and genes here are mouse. The part of the CDR3 DNA that was read is TGTGCCAGCAGTATTAGGGACAACACAGAAGTCTTC. Its translation is CASSIRDNTEVF. The full CDR3 is CASSIRDNTEVFF. The V and J genes are TRBV19 and TRBJ1-1; a possible D gene is TRBD1 (5 bases). The sequence runs out 1 residue before the end of the CDR3; the remainder is reconstructed from the germline J gene. Germline V gene sequence: CDR1 FNHDT, CDR2 SITEND (reference sequence). The CDR3 runs 13 residues. V was shortened by 2 bases and J by 2 bases, with 7 bases between the two germline ends.

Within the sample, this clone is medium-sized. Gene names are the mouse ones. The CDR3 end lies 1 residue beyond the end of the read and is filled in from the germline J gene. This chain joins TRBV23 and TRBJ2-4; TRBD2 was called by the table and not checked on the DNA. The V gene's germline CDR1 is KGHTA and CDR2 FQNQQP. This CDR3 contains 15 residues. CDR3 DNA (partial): TGCTCCAGCAGTCGGGACTGGGCTAGTCAAAACACCTTGTAC. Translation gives CSSSRDWASQNTLY. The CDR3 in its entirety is CSSSRDWASQNTLYF.